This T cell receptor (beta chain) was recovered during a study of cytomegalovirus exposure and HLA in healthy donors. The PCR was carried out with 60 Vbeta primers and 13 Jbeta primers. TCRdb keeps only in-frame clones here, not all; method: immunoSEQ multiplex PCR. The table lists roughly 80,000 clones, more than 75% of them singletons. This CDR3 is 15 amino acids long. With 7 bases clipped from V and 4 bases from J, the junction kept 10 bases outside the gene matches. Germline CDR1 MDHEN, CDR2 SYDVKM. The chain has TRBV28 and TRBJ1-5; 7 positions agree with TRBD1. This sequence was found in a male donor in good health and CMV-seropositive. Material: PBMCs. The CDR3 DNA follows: TGTGCCAGCATCGAGACAGGGAGCAAAAATCAGCCCCAGCATTTT. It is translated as CASIETGSKNQPQHF.